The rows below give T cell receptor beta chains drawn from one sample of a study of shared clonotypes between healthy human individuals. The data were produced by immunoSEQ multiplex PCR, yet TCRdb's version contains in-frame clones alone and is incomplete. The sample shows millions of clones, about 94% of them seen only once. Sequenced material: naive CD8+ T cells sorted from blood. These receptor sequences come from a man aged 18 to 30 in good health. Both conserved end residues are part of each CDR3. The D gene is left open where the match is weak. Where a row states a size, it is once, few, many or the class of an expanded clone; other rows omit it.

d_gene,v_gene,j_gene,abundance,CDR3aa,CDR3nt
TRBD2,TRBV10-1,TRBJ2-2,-,CLREETTLFPGELFF,TGCCTACGGGAGGAGACCACCCTTTTCCCCGGGGAGCTGTTTTTT
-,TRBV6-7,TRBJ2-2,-,CASSNLLNGDFNYHRDTGELFF,TGTGCCAGCAGTAATCTGTTGAATGGGGACTTCAACTACCACCGTGACACCGGGGAGCTGTTTTTT
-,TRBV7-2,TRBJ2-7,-,CASRGVTSYEQYF,TGTGCCAGCAGGGGCGTGACCTCCTACGAGCAGTACTTC
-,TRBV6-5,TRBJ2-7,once,CASSYSKGHSSYEQYF,TGTGCCAGCAGTTACTCGAAGGGCCACAGCTCCTACGAGCAGTACTTC
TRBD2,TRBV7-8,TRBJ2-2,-,CASSLALAGGADTGELFF,TGTGCCAGCAGCTTAGCACTAGCGGGAGGGGCCGACACCGGGGAGCTGTTTTTT
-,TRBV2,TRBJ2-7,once,CASSVPTGTVAYEQYF,TGTGCCAGCAGCGTACCCACCGGGACGGTGGCCTACGAGCAGTACTTC
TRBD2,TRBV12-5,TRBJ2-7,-,CASGNPLGLGSDEQYF,TGTGCTAGTGGCAATCCACTAGGACTAGGTTCGGACGAGCAGTACTTC
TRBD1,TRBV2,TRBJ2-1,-,CASTVEGAVYNEQFF,TGTGCCAGCACGGTTGAGGGGGCCGTCTACAATGAGCAGTTCTTC
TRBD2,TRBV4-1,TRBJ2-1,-,CASSPGLVNEQFF,TGCGCCAGCAGCCCGGGACTAGTCAATGAGCAGTTCTTC
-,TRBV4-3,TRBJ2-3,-,CASSQAPGAQTDTQYF,TGCGCCAGCAGCCAAGCCCCCGGGGCCCAAACAGATACGCAGTATTTT
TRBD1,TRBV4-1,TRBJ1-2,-,CASSRDRVSGYTF,TGCGCCAGCAGCCGAGACAGGGTGAGTGGCTACACCTTC
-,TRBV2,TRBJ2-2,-,CASSERPHGTGELFF,TGTGCCAGCAGTGAGCGGCCCCATGGGACCGGGGAGCTGTTTTTT
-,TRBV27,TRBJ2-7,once,CASSPTARSSYEQYF,TGTGCCAGCAGTCCCACCGCCCGGAGCTCCTACGAGCAGTACTTC
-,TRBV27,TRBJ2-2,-,CASSLVRGTGELFF,TGTGCCAGCAGTTTAGTCAGGGGCACCGGGGAGCTGTTTTTT
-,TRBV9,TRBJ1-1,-,CASSSDRNTEAFF,TGTGCCAGCAGCAGTGACAGGAACACTGAAGCTTTCTTT
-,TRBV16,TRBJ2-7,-,CASSQLGMSGNEQYF,TGTGCCAGCAGCCAATTAGGGATGTCTGGGAACGAGCAGTACTTC
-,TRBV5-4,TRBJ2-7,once,CASSLAGGGTTYEQYF,TGTGCCAGCAGCTTGGCCGGCGGGGGCACCACCTACGAGCAGTACTTC
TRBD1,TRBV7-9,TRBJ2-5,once,CASSRQGPETQYF,TGTGCCAGCAGCCGACAGGGTCCAGAGACCCAGTACTTC
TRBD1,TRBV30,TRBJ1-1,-,CAWSTPGQMNTEAFF,TGTGCCTGGAGTACCCCGGGACAGATGAACACTGAAGCTTTCTTT
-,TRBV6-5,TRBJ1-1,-,CASSYNQVVTEAFF,TGTGCCAGCAGTTACAATCAGGTTGTGACTGAAGCTTTCTTT
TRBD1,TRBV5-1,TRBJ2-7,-,CASSFTGGTYEQYF,TGCGCCAGCAGCTTTACAGGGGGGACTTACGAGCAGTACTTC
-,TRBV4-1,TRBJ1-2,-,CASSQARNSNYGYTF,TGCGCCAGCAGCCAAGCCAGGAATTCTAACTATGGCTACACCTTC
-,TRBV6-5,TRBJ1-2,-,CASRRQVLLPYGYTF,TGTGCCAGCAGGCGACAGGTCCTACTTCCCTATGGCTACACCTTC
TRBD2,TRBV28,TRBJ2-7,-,CASSDRSSGGYEQYF,TGTGCCAGCAGTGATCGGTCTAGCGGGGGTTACGAGCAGTACTTC
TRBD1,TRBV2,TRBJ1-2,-,CASSDGTGGYGYTF,TGTGCCAGCAGTGATGGGACAGGGGGATATGGCTACACCTTC
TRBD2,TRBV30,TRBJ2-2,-,CAWRASGLNTGELFF,TGTGCCTGGAGAGCTAGCGGATTAAACACCGGGGAGCTGTTTTTT
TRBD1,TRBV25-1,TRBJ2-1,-,CASSWTGDYNEQFF,TGTGCCAGCAGTTGGACAGGGGACTACAATGAGCAGTTCTTC
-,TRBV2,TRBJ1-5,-,CASRTDISNQPQHF,TGTGCCAGCAGGACGGACATCAGCAATCAGCCCCAGCATTTT
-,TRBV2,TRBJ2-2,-,CASVRDTGELFF,TGTGCCAGCGTGCGGGACACCGGGGAGCTGTTTTTT
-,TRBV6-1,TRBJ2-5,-,CASSESGGWQTETQYF,TGTGCCAGCAGTGAAAGTGGGGGATGGCAGACGGAGACCCAGTACTTC
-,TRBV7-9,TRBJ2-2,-,CASSFVGGPPGELFF,TGTGCCAGCAGCTTCGTAGGGGGGCCCCCCGGGGAGCTGTTTTTT
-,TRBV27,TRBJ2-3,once,CASSLGPGATDTQYF,TGTGCCAGCAGTTTAGGACCCGGGGCCACAGATACGCAGTATTTT
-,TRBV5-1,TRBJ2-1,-,CASSQRQRFFSYNEQFF,TGCGCCAGCAGCCAACGACAGCGTTTTTTCTCCTACAATGAGCAGTTCTTC
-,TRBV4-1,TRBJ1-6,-,CASSQEGGNSPLHF,TGCGCCAGCAGCCAAGAGGGGGGAAATTCACCCCTCCACTTT
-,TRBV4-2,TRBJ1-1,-,CASSQTDSKVMNTEAFF,TGTGCCAGCAGCCAAACGGACAGCAAAGTAATGAACACTGAAGCTTTCTTT
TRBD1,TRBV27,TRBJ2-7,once,CASSLGGAGYEQYF,TGTGCCAGCAGCCTAGGGGGCGCAGGCTACGAGCAGTACTTC
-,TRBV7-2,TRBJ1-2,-,CASTFEGNPYGYTF,TGTGCCAGCACCTTCGAGGGAAACCCCTATGGCTACACCTTC
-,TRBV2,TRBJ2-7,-,CASSEDGEQYF,TGTGCCAGCAGTGAAGATGGGGAGCAGTACTTC
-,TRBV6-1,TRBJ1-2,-,CASSDSSYGYTF,TGTGCCAGCAGTGATTCTAGCTATGGCTACACCTTC
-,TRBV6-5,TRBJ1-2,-,CASSYSEGFYGYTF,TGTGCCAGCAGTTACTCGGAGGGATTCTATGGCTACACCTTC
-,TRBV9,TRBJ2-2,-,CASSGGAPLNTGELFF,TGTGCCAGCAGCGGCGGGGCGCCTTTGAACACCGGGGAGCTGTTTTTT
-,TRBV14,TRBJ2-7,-,CASNRAPYEQYF,TGTGCCAGCAACAGGGCCCCCTACGAGCAGTACTTC
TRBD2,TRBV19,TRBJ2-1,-,CASSPGFSGYNEQFF,TGTGCCAGTAGCCCCGGCTTTAGCGGGTACAATGAGCAGTTCTTC
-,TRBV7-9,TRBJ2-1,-,CASSLATGFYNEQFF,TGTGCCAGCAGCTTAGCGACCGGTTTCTACAATGAGCAGTTCTTC
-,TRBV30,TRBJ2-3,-,CAWTRTSGADTQYF,TGTGCCTGGACCCGGACGTCGGGCGCAGATACGCAGTATTTT